This T cell receptor (beta chain) is from a study of T cell responses to AZD1222 COVID-19 vaccine. Profiled with immunoSEQ multiplex PCR; TCRdb holds only in-frame clones, not every one. The sample holds approximately 80,000 clones, 80% to 90% seen once. This clone was recorded once. V gave up 7 bases and J gave up 1 base, with 10 bases separating them. The CDR3 runs 13 residues. The J gene is TRBJ1-1, the V gene TRBV12-3 or TRBV12-4; no clear D gene. The source was peripheral blood, collected on day 0 of AZD1222 vaccination. The receptor was isolated from an adult in good health. CDR3 in DNA: TGTGCCAGCATCAAGGACTCGAACACTGAAGCTTTCTTT. Encoded protein: CASIKDSNTEAFF.